Below, 14 T cell receptor beta chains from the same sample are listed, as sequenced in a study of T cells in narcolepsy. Data came from immunoSEQ multiplex PCR; TCRdb stores just in-frame clones and leaves some out. Of roughly 34,000 clones in the sample, approximately 80% were seen once. Sequenced sample: CD45RA- memory CD4+ T cells from PBMCs. The receptors were gathered from a human donor with narcolepsy.

The chain links TRBV7-8 to TRBJ1-1; D is unclear. V was shortened by 5 bases and J by 3 bases, with 7 bases between the two germline ends. Looked up from germline, CDR1 is SGHVS and CDR2 is FQNEAQ. The CDR3 contains 12 residues. CDR3 protein: CASSPRYTEAFF. In DNA form, the CDR3 reads TGTGCCAGCAGCCCACGGTACACTGAAGCTTTCTTT. Together with reference TRBV7-8 and TRBJ1-1, the CDR3 gives the full variable domain: GAGVSQSPRYKVAKRGQDVALRCDPISGHVSLFWYQQALGQGPEFLTYFQNEAQLDKSGLPSDRFFAERPEGSVSTLKIQRTQQEDSAVYLCASSPRYTEAFFGQGTRLTVV.

The chain employs TRBV18 and TRBJ1-5; D gene ambiguous. The V end was cut by 3 bases, the J end by 3 bases, with 12 bases between. Germline V gene lookup returns CDR1 KGHSH and CDR2 LQKENI. The CDR3 is 15 amino acids. The CDR3 spells CASSPGLEDNQPQHF. CDR3 bases: TGTGCCAGCTCACCGGGATTAGAGGACAATCAGCCCCAGCATTTT. Complete variable domain (other parts from reference TRBV18 and TRBJ1-5): NAGVMQNPRHLVRRRGQEARLRCSPMKGHSHVYWYRQLPEEGLKFMVYLQKENIIDESGMPKERFSAEFPKEGPSILRIQQVVRGDSAAYFCASSPGLEDNQPQHFGDGTRLSIL.

The rearrangement joins TRBV5-1 to TRBJ2-1, with D possibly matching TRBD1 (6 bases). Germline V gives CDR1 SGHRS, CDR2 YFSETQ. V shed 4 bases and J shed 8 bases, with 19 bases lying between them. The CDR3 runs 15 residues. The CDR3 here is CASSTSRGTNDEQFF. The CDR3 DNA reads TGCGCCAGCAGCACCTCCAGGGGAACGAACGATGAGCAGTTCTTC.

This rearrangement joins TRBV2 to TRBJ2-1; D might be TRBD2 (6 bases). Germline V gene lookup returns CDR1 SNHLY and CDR2 FYNNEI. This CDR3 contains 16 residues. Trimming took 1 base from V and 3 from J, leaving 13 bases between them. This CDR3 is CASSEGPAGLYNEQFF. The DNA for the CDR3 is TGTGCCAGCAGTGAAGGCCCGGCGGGACTCTACAATGAGCAGTTCTTC.

This chain uses TRBV4-2 with TRBJ1-5; D call uncertain. Germline-derived CDR1 and CDR2 are LGHNA and YNFKEQ. The germline V and J ends were trimmed by 4 bases and 7 bases, with 11 bases remaining between them. This CDR3 has 13 amino acids. Written as DNA, the CDR3 is TGTGCCAGCAGCCCAAGACTGGGACAGCCCCAGCATTTT. The encoded protein is CASSPRLGQPQHF.

Details on this clone: Germline is not matched at one junction end, which may reflect a read error. The rearrangement joins TRBV19 to TRBJ2-3, with D maybe TRBD1 (6 bases). Germline values: CDR1 LNHDA, CDR2 SQIVND (reference sequence). The CDR3 has 14 amino acids. The CDR3 nucleotides are TGTGCCGGTAGACGGGACAAGGCAACAGATACGCAGTATTTT. This gives the protein CAGRRDKATDTQYF.

This chain uses TRBV19 with TRBJ1-5, with 7 bases fitting TRBD1. Trimming took 7 bases from V and 2 from J; bases not matched to a gene: 11. CDR1 and CDR2 (germline): LNHDA, SQIVND (reference sequence). CDR3 length: 16 residues. As DNA, the CDR3 is TGTGCCAGTAACGCCAGGGGGGAATTGGGCAATCAGCCCCAGCATTTT. This encodes CASNARGELGNQPQHF.

This chain joins TRBV11-2 and TRBJ2-7; 10 bases align to TRBD1. Germline V gene sequence: CDR1 SGHAT, CDR2 FQNNGV. The V and J ends lost 1 base and 3 bases, in that order; junction bases with no gene match: 3. The CDR3 covers 15 residues. CDR3 in amino acids: CASSLGTGGFYEQYF. CDR3 DNA: TGTGCCAGCAGCTTAGGGACAGGGGGGTTCTACGAGCAGTACTTC.

This chain links TRBV7-2 with TRBJ1-2, with TRBD1 identical over 9 bases. CDR1 and CDR2 from the germline V gene are SGHTA and FQGNSA. J lost 8 bases, V lost 5 bases, and 6 bases had no gene match. The CDR3 consists of 13 residues. The chain's CDR3 is CASSPGQGFGYTF. CDR3 bases: TGTGCCAGCAGCCCGGGACAGGGTTTCGGCTACACCTTC.

The chain employs TRBV4-3 and TRBJ2-2, with D possibly being TRBD2 (5 bases). Germline V lookup: CDR1 LGHNA, CDR2 YSLEER. Trimming shortened V by 0 bases and J by 5 bases, and 13 bases separated the two germline ends. CDR3 length: 16 residues. In DNA form, the CDR3 reads TGCGCCAGCAGCCAAGAAGTTAGAGCGGTTACCGGGGAGCTGTTTTTT. It translates to CASSQEVRAVTGELFF.

This clone was seen once. The chain uses TRBV6-5 and TRBJ1-1; D not certain. Germline V gene data show CDR1 as MNHEY and CDR2 as SVGAGI. Deletions cut 0 bases from V and 4 bases from J, with 9 bases between. The CDR3 is made up of 14 amino acids. CDR3 DNA: TGTGCCAGCAGTTACTCGTCCAAGGGCACTGAAGCTTTCTTT. Its translation is CASSYSSKGTEAFF.

V and J are TRBV28 and TRBJ2-7; D unclear. V lost 5 bases, J lost 5 bases, and 13 bases lay in between. In germline, CDR1 is MDHEN, CDR2 SYDVKM. The CDR3 length is 13 residues. The CDR3 region has the DNA TGTGCCAGCAGTGCCCGGGCCCTCAACGAGCAGTACTTC. Protein: CASSARALNEQYF. Together with reference TRBV28 and TRBJ2-7, the CDR3 gives the full variable domain: DVKVTQSSRYLVKRTGEKVFLECVQDMDHENMFWYRQDPGLGLRLIYFSYDVKMKEKGDIPEGYSVSREKKERFSLILESASTNQTSMYLCASSARALNEQYFGPGTRLTVT.

The V gene is TRBV4-3, the J gene TRBJ1-1, with D uncertain. Trimming removed 2 bases from V and 1 base from J, with 5 bases in between. The CDR3 has 13 amino acids. Germline V CDR1 and CDR2: LGHNA, YSLEER. The CDR3 spells CASSQQTNTEAFF. The DNA for the CDR3 is TGCGCCAGCAGCCAACAGACGAACACTGAAGCTTTCTTT.

V and J are TRBV6-6 and TRBJ1-2; D ambiguous. Germline loops: CDR1 MNHNY, CDR2 SVGAGI (reference sequence). V shed 6 bases and J shed 4 bases, with 9 bases lying between them. CDR3 length: 12 residues. The CDR3 is CASRGVGYGYTF. The CDR3 nucleotides are TGTGCCAGCAGGGGCGTTGGCTATGGCTACACCTTC.